The clone carrying this TCR beta chain was seen more than once but under ten times. Its antigen is still unknown. The data derive from a study of regulatory T cells in long-lasting Graves disease. Study-level results: Persistent Graves' patients showed less TCR diversity than newly diagnosed patients showed.

Arm-PCR of CDR3 regions and iRepertoire HTBI primers were the basis on which TCR beta libraries were built. Using its own MiXCR run on the multiplex PCR reads, TCRdb lists one record per CDR3 protein. The sample has 370,000 or so distinct CDR3 sequences, around 15% seen once; the top ten hold just over 20%. Documented time point: newly diagnosed GD, antithyroid drugs for less than 3 months. With RNA extracted from PBMCs as input, the TCR library was made. The data were also submitted as part of a second study, on T cells in Graves' hyperthyroidism and ophthalmopathy. As that report states: In the first-round RT-PCR of the TCR CDR3, the HTBI primer set was used.

This receptor was taken from a woman under 30 with Graves disease. Specimen: peripheral blood mononuclear cells (PBMCs), collected at new diagnosis, from a patient treated with antithyroid drugs.

The chain's CDR3 is CASSRDTGGASYEQYF. CDR3 nucleotides: TGTGCCAGCAGCCGCGATACAGGGGGAGCTTCCTACGAGCAGTACTTC. The gene calls are TRBV4-2 and TRBJ2-7; 8 bases match TRBD1. The CDR3 length is 16 residues. Germline lookup yields CDR1 LGHNA and CDR2 YNFKEQ. V shed 4 bases, J shed 1 base, and the junction held 9 bases outside the gene matches.